Below are 21 T cell receptor beta chains sequenced from a single sample in a study of control samples from healthy donors and cancer patients. TCRdb's table, derived via immunoSEQ multiplex PCR, lists solely in-frame clones and lacks some. The data show more than 100,000 clones, about nine tenths seen once. Sequencing input: PBMCs. All receptors come from a man aged 45-65 years with head and neck cancer.

The rearrangement uses TRBV27 and TRBJ2-1, with 14 bases aligning to TRBD2. The V gene end was trimmed by 5 bases and the J gene end by 2 bases; junction bases not matched to a gene: 17. This CDR3 spans 21 amino acids. Germline V gives CDR1 MNHEY, CDR2 SMNVEV (reference sequence). CDR3 DNA: TGTGCCAGCAGTCGCACTCGTTTCGGACTAGCGGGGGGCACACCCTACAATGAGCAGTTCTTC. As protein: CASSRTRFGLAGGTPYNEQFF.

The chain links TRBV27 to TRBJ1-5; D ambiguous. The V and J ends lost 2 bases and 2 bases respectively, with 4 bases between them. CDR1 and CDR2 from the germline V gene are MNHEY and SMNVEV (reference sequence). The CDR3 contains 13 residues. Here the CDR3 DNA reads TGTGCCAGCAGTTTAACGGGCAATCAGCCCCAGCATTTT. This codes for CASSLTGNQPQHF.

The chain combines TRBV10-3 with TRBJ2-2; TRBD1 aligns across 7 bases. The CDR3 is 14 amino acids. Germline CDR1 is ENHRY and CDR2 is SYGVKD. The V segment lost 10 bases and the J segment 4 bases; nucleotides outside the gene matches: 9. The CDR3 spells CATFQQGSTGELFF. The CDR3 nucleotides read TGTGCCACCTTCCAACAGGGGAGCACCGGGGAGCTGTTTTTT.

The J gene is TRBJ1-3, the V gene TRBV11-2; D unclear. Germline loops: CDR1 SGHAT, CDR2 FQNNGV. Trimming cost V 0 bases and J 3 bases, with 9 bases left between them. The CDR3 consists of 15 residues. DNA for the CDR3: TGTGCCAGCAGCTTAGATTATAACCTTGGAAACACCATATATTTT. Protein sequence: CASSLDYNLGNTIYF. Filled out from reference TRBV11-2 and TRBJ1-3, the complete variable domain reads EAGVAQSPRYKIIEKRQSVAFWCNPISGHATLYWYQQILGQGPKLLIQFQNNGVVDDSQLPKDRFSAERLKGVDSTLKIQPAKLEDSAVYLCASSLDYNLGNTIYFGEGSWLTVV.

The chain couples TRBV18 to TRBJ1-1, with 7 positions matching TRBD1. Trimming took 5 bases from V and 5 from J; bases not matched to a gene: 8. CDR3 length equals 14 residues. Germline CDR1 is KGHSH and CDR2 is LQKENI. CDR3: CASSTTGVETEAFF. The CDR3 nucleotides read TGTGCCAGCTCAACCACAGGGGTAGAGACTGAAGCTTTCTTT. Combining the CDR3 with reference TRBV18 and TRBJ1-1 gives the whole variable domain NAGVMQNPRHLVRRRGQEARLRCSPMKGHSHVYWYRQLPEEGLKFMVYLQKENIIDESGMPKERFSAEFPKEGPSILRIQQVVRGDSAAYFCASSTTGVETEAFFGQGTRLTVV.

This chain joins TRBV7-6 and TRBJ2-7; 10 nucleotides line up with TRBD1. There are 15 residues in the CDR3. Losses at the gene ends were 0 bases for V and 3 bases for J; bases not matched to a gene: 2. Germline lookup yields CDR1 SGHVS and CDR2 FNYEAQ. The CDR3 bases are TGTGCCAGCAGCTTAGCTCGGGACAGGGGCTACGAGCAGTACTTC. Amino acids: CASSLARDRGYEQYF. The full variable domain, in which reference TRBV7-6 and TRBJ2-7 provide the parts outside the CDR3, is GAGVSQSPRYKVTKRGQDVALRCDPISGHVSLYWYRQALGQGPEFLTYFNYEAQQDKSGLPNDRFSAERPEGSISTLTIQRTEQRDSAMYRCASSLARDRGYEQYFGPGTRLTVT.

The chain carries TRBV7-3 and TRBJ2-1; 7 bases are a match to TRBD2. The J segment lost 5 bases and the V segment lost 5 bases, leaving 15 bases of the junction unmatched. Germline V gene lookup returns CDR1 SGHTA and CDR2 FQGTGA. CDR3 size: 17 residues. Here the CDR3 DNA reads TGTGCCAGCAGCCCCAAGGTACGGGGGGTCCTTAACAATGAGCAGTTCTTC. Residues: CASSPKVRGVLNNEQFF. The variable domain in full, completed from reference TRBV7-3 and TRBJ2-1, reads GAGVSQTPSNKVTEKGKYVELRCDPISGHTALYWYRQSLGQGPEFLIYFQGTGAADDSGLPNDRFFAVRPEGSVSTLKIQRTERGDSAVYLCASSPKVRGVLNNEQFFGPGTRLTVL.

The chain links TRBV5-5 to TRBJ2-5, with D possibly being TRBD2 (5 bases). Germline CDR1 SGHKS, CDR2 YYEKEE (reference sequence). The V end lost 2 bases, the J end lost 5 bases, and 13 bases lay between the germline ends. The CDR3 is made up of 14 amino acids. CDR3 sequence (DNA): TGTGCCAGCAGCTTAGGGTTGGGAGTTGAGACCCAGTACTTC. Protein: CASSLGLGVETQYF.

The chain recombines TRBV7-3 with TRBJ2-3; D ambiguous. Germline V lookup: CDR1 SGHTA, CDR2 FQGTGA. The CDR3 consists of 14 residues. Trimming pared 0 bases from V and 2 bases from J, leaving 6 bases between. The CDR3 coding sequence is TGTGCCAGCAGCTTAACTGGGATCACAGATACGCAGTATTTT. Protein: CASSLTGITDTQYF.

The chain carries TRBV3-1 (or the pseudogene TRBV3-2) and TRBJ1-2; D uncertain. The CDR3 is 12 residues long. Trimming stripped 1 base from V and 5 bases from J, with 5 bases between. Germline V CDR1 and CDR2: LGHDT, YNNKEL (reference sequence). CDR3 nucleotides: TGTGCCAGCAGCCAAGTGGAGTATGGCTACACCTTC. It yields the protein CASSQVEYGYTF.

This clone has only one observation. A read error may produce the germline difference seen at one junction end. The V call is TRBV2, the J call TRBJ2-7; 9 positions agree with TRBD2. This CDR3 spans 11 amino acids. Germline V gene sequence: CDR1 SNHLY, CDR2 FYNNEI. The CDR3: CASRDGTSSFF. In nucleotides, the CDR3 is TGTGCCAGCAGGGATGGGACTAGCTCTTTCTTC. Based on the CDR3 plus reference TRBV2 and TRBJ2-7, the full variable domain is EPEVTQTPSHQVTQMGQEVILRCVPISNHLYFYWYRQILGQKVEFLVSFYNNEISEKSEIFDDQFSVERPDGSNFTLKIRSTKLEDSAMYFCASRDGTSSFFGPGTRLTVT.

The V gene is TRBV30, the J gene TRBJ1-2; D possibly corresponds to TRBD1 (5 bases). Germline V lookup: CDR1 GTSNPN, CDR2 SVGIG (reference sequence). V dropped 7 bases and J dropped 0 bases, with 18 bases sitting between them. CDR3 length equals 15 residues. CDR3 DNA sequence: TGTGCCTTCATAATGGGGGGACCAGCTAACTATGGCTACACCTTC. Its protein product is CAFIMGGPANYGYTF.

The chain carries TRBV2 and TRBJ1-4; TRBD1 agrees at 7 bases. The CDR3 has 14 amino acids. The germline gives CDR1 SNHLY, CDR2 FYNNEI. Trimming removed 6 bases from V and 4 bases from J; junction bases left unmatched: 5. CDR3 loop: CASRRTGDNEKLFF. The CDR3 nucleotides are TGTGCCAGCAGGCGGACAGGAGATAATGAAAAACTGTTTTTT.

The chain joins TRBV7-2 to TRBJ2-7, with 9 bases matching TRBD2. The CDR3 is 15 amino acids. Looked up from germline, CDR1 is SGHTA and CDR2 is FQGNSA. Losses at the gene ends were 4 bases for V and 3 bases for J; bases not matched to a gene: 7. CDR3 loop: CASSSLVAGVYEQYF. CDR3 DNA sequence: TGTGCCAGCAGCTCCTTGGTAGCGGGGGTCTACGAGCAGTACTTC. Full variable domain (outside the CDR3, taken from reference TRBV7-2 and TRBJ2-7): GAGVSQSPSNKVTEKGKDVELRCDPISGHTALYWYRQSLGQGLEFLIYFQGNSAPDKSGLPSDRFSAERTGGSVSTLTIQRTQQEDSAVYLCASSSLVAGVYEQYFGPGTRLTVT.

Comment on this clone: Other DNA sequences in this sample translate to the same CDR3. The chain combines TRBV28 with TRBJ1-5, with D unclear. This CDR3 contains 12 residues. Trimming took 3 bases from V and 2 from J, leaving 2 bases between them. CDR1 is MDHEN, CDR2 SYDVKM, per germline. The CDR3 reads CASSLGNQPQHF. The CDR3 nucleotides read TGTGCCAGCAGTTTGGGCAATCAGCCCCAGCATTTT.

The chain has TRBV7-9 and TRBJ2-5; tentative D call: TRBD1 (5 bases). V dropped 1 base and J dropped 4 bases, with 13 bases sitting between them. The CDR3 covers 15 residues. The germline V gene has CDR1 SEHNR and CDR2 FQNEAQ (reference sequence). The DNA for the CDR3 is TGTGCCAGCAGCTTAGATTTAGGGGCCATAGAGACCCAGTACTTC. Translating gives CASSLDLGAIETQYF.

V is TRBV4-2 and J is TRBJ1-1, with 7 bases identical to TRBD1. The CDR3 runs to 14 residues. The V gene's germline CDR1 is LGHNA and CDR2 YNFKEQ. V gave up 5 bases and J gave up 4 bases; unmatched junction bases: 7. The CDR3 DNA sequence: TGTGCCAGCAGCATAACAGGGGTCATCACTGAAGCTTTCTTT. This sequence encodes CASSITGVITEAFF.

This clone was recorded a few times. This chain uses TRBV24-1 with TRBJ1-2; D unclear. This CDR3 comprises 14 residues. The V gene's germline CDR1 is KGHDR and CDR2 SFDVKD. Trimming pared 4 bases from V and 1 base from J, leaving 9 bases between. The CDR3 is CATSDQQSNYGYTF. The CDR3 nucleotides are TGTGCCACCAGTGACCAACAGAGTAACTATGGCTACACCTTC.

The rearrangement links TRBV7-8 to TRBJ2-1; 9 bases are a match to TRBD2. The CDR3 loop spans 16 amino acids. Germline V gene lookup returns CDR1 SGHVS and CDR2 FQNEAQ. The J segment lost 7 bases and the V segment lost 1 base, leaving 8 bases of the junction unmatched. CDR3 DNA sequence: TGTGCCAGCAGCTTAGTTATGCGGGGGGGCCTAAATGAGCAGTTCTTC. It specifies CASSLVMRGGLNEQFF. The entire variable domain, with the rest obtained from reference TRBV7-8 and TRBJ2-1, is as follows: GAGVSQSPRYKVAKRGQDVALRCDPISGHVSLFWYQQALGQGPEFLTYFQNEAQLDKSGLPSDRFFAERPEGSVSTLKIQRTQQEDSAVYLCASSLVMRGGLNEQFFGPGTRLTVL.

This chain connects TRBV7-9 to TRBJ2-1; 12 positions agree with TRBD1. The ends lost 4 bases at V and 10 bases at J; junction bases unmatched: 8. Germline CDR1 and CDR2: SEHNR and FQNEAQ (reference sequence). The CDR3 is made up of 15 amino acids. CDR3 residues: CASSYRDRGQNEQFF. As DNA, the CDR3 is TGTGCCAGCAGCTACCGGGACAGGGGGCAAAACGAGCAGTTCTTC.

There are a few counts of this clone. The J gene is TRBJ1-2, the V gene TRBV19; possibly TRBD1 for D (5 bases). CDR3 length: 14 amino acids. Germline V gene sequence: CDR1 LNHDA, CDR2 SQIVND (reference sequence). Trimming took off 3 bases at V and 4 bases at J, with 12 bases between the two ends. The CDR3, as DNA: TGTGCCAGTAGTATGGAAGGGGCCCTCTATGGCTACACCTTC. Residues: CASSMEGALYGYTF.